One sample yielded the 4 T cell receptor beta chains listed below, sequenced in a study of shared clonotypes between healthy human individuals. Method: immunoSEQ multiplex PCR; TCRdb's copy keeps in-frame clones and lacks some. The sample yields roughly 2,500,000 clones, approximately 94% seen once. The sample consisted of naive CD4+ T cells from PBMCs. Subset in this sample: CD45RA+ positively selected. Receptors originate from a young man in good health. Some clones in this sample may be carry-over from other donors' samples.

The rearrangement uses TRBV7-6 and TRBJ2-6; TRBD1 is a possible D gene (5 bases). Per the germline V gene, CDR1 is SGHVS and CDR2 is FNYEAQ. V gave up 2 bases and J gave up 10 bases, with 12 bases separating them. CDR3 length equals 14 residues. The chain's CDR3 is CASSLTAGWNVLTF. The CDR3 DNA reads TGTGCCAGCAGCTTAACGGCAGGGTGGAACGTCCTGACTTTC.

This clone occurred a few times. Different DNA sequences within this sample yield the same CDR3. This sequence joins TRBV28 and TRBJ2-7; unclear D gene. The CDR3 contains 12 residues. V was clipped by 3 bases and J by 0 bases, with 3 bases between them. Per germline, CDR1 MDHEN and CDR2 SYDVKM. In DNA, the CDR3 is TGTGCCAGCAGTTTGAGCTCCTACGAGCAGTACTTC. This gives the protein CASSLSSYEQYF.

The V gene is TRBV14, the J gene TRBJ2-7; TRBD1 aligns across 10 bases. This CDR3 region has 15 residues. Germline trimming cut 4 bases from V and 3 bases from J; bases unmatched to any gene: 6. Germline CDR1 is SGHDN and CDR2 is FVKESK. CDR3 sequence reads: CASSPVGQGIYEQYF. CDR3 DNA sequence: TGTGCCAGCAGCCCCGTGGGACAGGGGATCTACGAGCAGTACTTC.

The V call is TRBV6-5, the J call TRBJ1-1; tentative D call: TRBD1 (6 bases). Trimming left V 2 bases short and J 1 base short, with 8 bases between. The CDR3 runs 14 residues. Germline loops: CDR1 MNHEY, CDR2 SVGAGI. CDR3 bases: TGTGCCAGCAGTTACAACAGGGAGAACACTGAAGCTTTCTTT. Translated, it gives CASSYNRENTEAFF.